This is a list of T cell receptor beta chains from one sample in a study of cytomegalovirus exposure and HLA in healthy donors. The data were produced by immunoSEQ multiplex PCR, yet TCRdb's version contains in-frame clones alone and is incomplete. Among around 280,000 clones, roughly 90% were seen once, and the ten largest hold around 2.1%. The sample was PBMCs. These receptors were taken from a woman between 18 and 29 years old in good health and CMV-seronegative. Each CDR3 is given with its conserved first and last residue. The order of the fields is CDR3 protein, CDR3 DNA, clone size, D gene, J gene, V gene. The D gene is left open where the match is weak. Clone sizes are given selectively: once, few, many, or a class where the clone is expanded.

CASGSSGASSYEQYF	TGCGCCAGCGGATCATCAGGGGCGAGCTCCTACGAGCAGTACTTC	.	.	TRBJ2-7	TRBV5-1
CASSESVGDQPQHF	TGTGCCAGCAGTGAATCCGTAGGGGATCAGCCCCAGCATTTT	once	.	TRBJ1-5	TRBV25-1
CASQGGQGPETQYF	TGTGCCTCACAGGGGGGACAGGGGCCAGAGACCCAGTACTTC	once	TRBD1	TRBJ2-5	TRBV27
CSSSLVGQGPGEQYF	TGTTCCAGCAGCTTAGTTGGACAGGGCCCCGGCGAGCAGTACTTC	.	TRBD1	TRBJ2-7	TRBV7-9
CASSLGFWGTSGSQETQYF	TGTGCCAGCAGCTTGGGATTCTGGGGCACTAGCGGGAGTCAAGAGACCCAGTACTTC	.	TRBD2	TRBJ2-5	TRBV5-6
CAIPSGGGNTGELFF	TGTGCCATCCCAAGCGGGGGCGGGAACACCGGGGAGCTGTTTTTT	.	TRBD2	TRBJ2-2	TRBV10-3
CASSQYNEQFF	TGTGCCAGCAGCCAATACAATGAGCAGTTCTTC	.	.	TRBJ2-1	TRBV6-5
CASSQPRVIDYGYTF	TGTGCCAGCAGCCAGCCCAGGGTAATTGACTATGGCTACACCTTC	once	.	TRBJ1-2	TRBV5-6
CASSTRQGPYEQYF	TGTGCCAGCAGCACCAGACAGGGCCCCTACGAGCAGTACTTC	.	TRBD1	TRBJ2-7	TRBV13
CASSWTGGLADTQYF	TGTGCCAGCAGCTGGACAGGGGGCTTAGCAGATACGCAGTATTTT	.	TRBD1	TRBJ2-3	TRBV7-8
CASSNTYTGELFF	TGTGCCAGCAGTAACACCTACACCGGGGAGCTGTTTTTT	.	.	TRBJ2-2	TRBV7-3
CASSPGQGDSADTQYF	TGTGCCAGTAGTCCCGGACAGGGTGATTCGGCAGATACGCAGTATTTT	.	TRBD1	TRBJ2-3	TRBV19
CAISESTPGSGQPQHF	TGTGCCATCAGTGAGTCAACCCCCGGATCGGGTCAGCCCCAGCATTTT	.	.	TRBJ1-5	TRBV10-3
CASSLTAGFRETQYF	TGTGCCAGCAGTTTGACAGCTGGCTTCCGAGAGACCCAGTACTTC	.	.	TRBJ2-5	TRBV27
CASSLQENTEAFF	TGTGCCAGCAGTCTACAGGAGAACACTGAAGCTTTCTTT	.	.	TRBJ1-1	TRBV6-5
CAGLGGAYVGYTF	TGTGCCGGCCTGGGAGGGGCCTACGTCGGCTACACCTTC	.	.	TRBJ1-2	TRBV30
CASSEAGQPGYTF	TGTGCCAGCAGTGAGGCGGGACAGCCTGGCTACACCTTC	.	TRBD1	TRBJ1-2	TRBV6-4
CASSQDLDTQYF	TGTGCCAGCAGCCAAGATCTCGATACGCAGTATTTT	.	.	TRBJ2-3	TRBV4-2
CASSMGGAISYTF	TGTGCCAGCAGTATGGGAGGGGCCATTAGCTACACCTTC	.	.	TRBJ1-2	TRBV27
CASRGFGGTGELFF	TGTGCCAGCAGAGGATTCGGGGGCACCGGGGAGCTGTTTTTT	.	.	TRBJ2-2	TRBV6-1
CASSPQGPYNEQFF	TGTGCCAGCAGCCCACAGGGGCCCTACAATGAGCAGTTCTTC	once	TRBD1	TRBJ2-1	TRBV5-4
CASSPRGKKTEAFF	TGTGCCAGCAGCCCCAGGGGAAAGAAAACTGAAGCTTTCTTT	.	.	TRBJ1-1	TRBV11-3
CASSEVAGGPGETQYF	TGTGCCAGCAGCGAGGTTGCGGGGGGGCCGGGAGAGACCCAGTACTTC	.	TRBD2	TRBJ2-5	TRBV9
CASSYGQNTEAFF	TGTGCCAGCAGTTATGGACAGAACACTGAAGCTTTCTTT	.	.	TRBJ1-1	TRBV5-4
CASSRGEAGNTIYF	TGTGCCAGCAGCAGGGGGGAGGCTGGAAACACCATATATTTT	.	TRBD1	TRBJ1-3	TRBV2
CASSQTTGGANVLTF	TGCGCCAGCAGCCAAACGACAGGTGGGGCCAACGTCCTGACTTTC	once	.	TRBJ2-6	TRBV4-1
CASSPPSGGDPDTQYF	TGTGCCAGCTCACCGCCTAGCGGGGGGGACCCAGATACGCAGTATTTT	.	TRBD2	TRBJ2-3	TRBV18
CASSAGQASTNEKLFF	TGTGCCAGCAGCGCCGGACAGGCCTCAACTAATGAAAAACTGTTTTTT	.	TRBD1	TRBJ1-4	TRBV9
CASSLPTGVYGYTF	TGTGCCAGCAGCTTACCGACAGGGGTGTATGGCTACACCTTC	.	.	TRBJ1-2	TRBV21-1
CASSFWDRGPNCYEQYF	TGTGCCAGCAGCTTTTGGGACAGGGGGCCGAATTGCTACGAGCAGTACTTC	once	TRBD1	TRBJ2-7	TRBV11-3
CASRGQGANTEAFF	TGTGCCAGCAGGGGACAGGGGGCAAACACTGAAGCTTTCTTT	.	TRBD1	TRBJ1-1	TRBV2